These 29 T cell receptor beta chains originate from one sample sequenced in a study of blood T cells in healthy people across ages. Through a sample-barcoded 5' primer and a J-beta primer mix, a second PCR was run for roughly 7 to 11 cycles. Via MiXCR, TCRdb re-called the 5' RACE reads, giving one row per CDR3 protein. The sample includes under 1 million distinct CDR3 sequences, 40% to 50% of them seen just once. Source material: blood. The origin of the receptors is a man in his sixties in good health.

This clonotype was counted between two and nine times. The rearrangement uses TRBV2 and TRBJ1-1; 7 bases map to TRBD1. The ends lost 6 bases at V and 2 bases at J; junction bases unmatched: 6. This CDR3 is built from 14 residues. Per the germline V gene, CDR1 is SNHLY and CDR2 is FYNNEI. CDR3 loop: CASRDREGNTEAFF. The CDR3 nucleotides are TGTGCCAGCAGAGACAGGGAGGGTAACACTGAAGCTTTCTTT. Full variable domain (remainder filled in from reference TRBV2 and TRBJ1-1): EPEVTQTPSHQVTQMGQEVILRCVPISNHLYFYWYRQILGQKVEFLVSFYNNEISEKSEIFDDQFSVERPDGSNFTLKIRSTKLEDSAMYFCASRDREGNTEAFFGQGTRLTVV.

The chain combines TRBV29-1 with TRBJ1-2; D is uncertain. This CDR3 contains 12 residues. CDR1 is SQVTM, CDR2 ANQGSEA, per germline. V was clipped by 7 bases and J by 3 bases, with 12 bases between them. In DNA, the CDR3 is TGCAGCGCTCGGACGGAAGACTATGGCTACACCTTC. Its translation is CSARTEDYGYTF. The whole variable domain, filled in from reference TRBV29-1 and TRBJ1-2, reads SAVISQKPSRDICQRGTSLTIQCQVDSQVTMMFWYRQQPGQSLTLIATANQGSEATYESGFVIDKFPISRPNLTFSTLTVSNMSPEDSSIYLCSARTEDYGYTFGSGTRLTVV.

This clonotype occurred a few times. The chain carries TRBV5-6 and TRBJ2-1; D unclear. The V and J ends lost 1 base and 5 bases respectively, with 10 bases between them. The CDR3 length is 14 residues. Germline CDR1 is SGHDT and CDR2 is YYEEEE. The DNA for the CDR3 is TGTGCCAGCAGCTTGTGGAGCCCCGACAATGAGCAGTTCTTC. Translated, it gives CASSLWSPDNEQFF.

This clonotype was counted between two and nine times. The CDR3 region has the DNA TGTGCCAGCAGCCAAGCGGGGGGCCTGAACACTGAAGCTTTCTTT. It yields the protein CASSQAGGLNTEAFF. The chain employs TRBV2 and TRBJ1-1; TRBD1 is a possible D gene (6 bases). Germline-derived CDR1 and CDR2 are SNHLY and FYNNEI. Trimming shortened V by 6 bases and J by 0 bases, and 14 bases separated the two germline ends. The CDR3 covers 15 residues.

This clonotype was recorded a few times. The chain employs TRBV7-3 and TRBJ1-6, with D uncertain. The CDR3 runs to 14 residues. CDR1 and CDR2 (germline): SGHTA, FQGTGA. With 2 bases removed from V and 10 bases from J, the gap between germline ends came to 12 bases. The CDR3 sequence: CASSLGVGSSPLHF. The CDR3 coding sequence is TGTGCCAGCAGCTTAGGCGTAGGGTCGTCACCCCTCCACTTT.

This chain joins TRBV20-1 and TRBJ2-4; no reliable D call. TRBJ2-7 explains the end of the DNA better; the J call may be wrong. This CDR3 has 13 residues. Germline V gene data show CDR1 as DFQATT and CDR2 as SNEGSKA (reference sequence). For the CDR3, the DNA is TGCAGTGCTAGAGTTGCTGCTGATGACGAGCAGTACTTC. Translated: CSARVAADDEQYF.

The rearrangement uses TRBV5-5 and TRBJ2-7; 14 nucleotides line up with TRBD2. Germline lookup yields CDR1 SGHKS and CDR2 YYEKEE (reference sequence). The length of the CDR3 is 16 residues. J was trimmed by 6 bases and V by 4 bases; bases with no gene match: 9. The CDR3: CASSNRTSGGPAEQYF. For the CDR3, the DNA is TGTGCCAGCAGCAACCGGACTAGCGGGGGGCCCGCCGAGCAGTACTTC.

V is TRBV18 and J is TRBJ1-1, with D perhaps TRBD1 (5 bases). Germline CDR1 KGHSH, CDR2 LQKENI. The ends were cut back, 3 bases at V and 3 bases at J, with 11 bases in the middle. The CDR3 runs 14 residues. The CDR3 loop is CASSPGRVDTEAFF. Written as DNA, the CDR3 is TGTGCCAGCTCACCGGGACGGGTGGACACTGAAGCTTTCTTT. Looking up the rest from reference TRBV18 and TRBJ1-1 gives the full variable domain: NAGVMQNPRHLVRRRGQEARLRCSPMKGHSHVYWYRQLPEEGLKFMVYLQKENIIDESGMPKERFSAEFPKEGPSILRIQQVVRGDSAAYFCASSPGRVDTEAFFGQGTRLTVV.

This clonotype was picked up one time. The V gene is TRBV5-1, the J gene TRBJ2-7; D is perhaps TRBD2 (6 bases). The V end was cut by 4 bases, the J end by 7 bases, with 15 bases between. This CDR3 is built from 13 residues. The germline V gene encodes CDR1 SGHRS and CDR2 YFSETQ. CDR3 residues: CASSQRAGWEQYF. Here the CDR3 DNA reads TGCGCCAGCAGCCAGCGGGCAGGCTGGGAGCAGTACTTC. Based on the CDR3 plus reference TRBV5-1 and TRBJ2-7, the full variable domain is KAGVTQTPRYLIKTRGQQVTLSCSPISGHRSVSWYQQTPGQGLQFLFEYFSETQRNKGNFPGRFSGRQFSNSRSEMNVSTLELGDSALYLCASSQRAGWEQYFGPGTRLTVT.

This clonotype was seen at least ten times. This rearrangement joins TRBV5-1 to TRBJ2-7, with 7 nucleotides matching TRBD1. Losses at the gene ends were 1 base for V and 0 bases for J; bases not matched to a gene: 1. The CDR3 spans 14 residues. CDR1 and CDR2 (germline): SGHRS, YFSETQ. The chain's CDR3 is CASSLRDSSYEQYF. The CDR3 DNA sequence: TGCGCCAGCAGCTTGCGGGACAGCTCCTACGAGCAGTACTTC.

A note on this clonotype: One end of the junction does not line up with germline, which may come from a read error. The rearrangement uses TRBV15 and TRBJ2-5, with D tentatively TRBD1 (6 bases). Germline lookup yields CDR1 LNHNV and CDR2 YYDKDF (reference sequence). The CDR3 consists of 12 residues. DNA of the CDR3: TGTACCACCAGCAGCAGGGGAGAGACCCAGTACTTC. Its translation is CTTSSRGETQYF.

This clonotype has at least ten counts. This chain joins TRBV3-1 and TRBJ2-4; D perhaps matches TRBD1 (6 bases). The germline V gene encodes CDR1 LGHDT and CDR2 YNNKEL (reference sequence). The CDR3 spans 17 residues. V lost 1 base and J 1 base, leaving 14 bases between the germline ends. CDR3 in DNA: TGTGCCAGCAGCCAAGCGACAGGAACGATCGCCAAAAACATTCAGTACTTC. Protein: CASSQATGTIAKNIQYF.

The gene calls are TRBV7-2 and TRBJ2-5; 9 nucleotides line up with TRBD2. The V segment lost 2 bases and the J segment 5 bases; nucleotides outside the gene matches: 15. The CDR3 spans 18 residues. Germline V gene lookup returns CDR1 SGHTA and CDR2 FQGNSA. The CDR3 reads CASSLNSPIAGVGETQYF. The CDR3 nucleotides read TGTGCCAGCAGCTTAAATTCCCCAATAGCGGGGGTCGGCGAGACCCAGTACTTC.

This clonotype was seen once. The chain has TRBV4-1 and TRBJ1-2, with 8 bases identical to TRBD1. CDR1 and CDR2 (germline): MGHRA, YSYEKL. CDR3 length equals 16 residues. V was clipped by 1 base and J by 3 bases; unmatched bases: 7. The CDR3 region is CASSQAGTGRDYGYTF. The CDR3 DNA follows: TGCGCCAGCAGCCAAGCAGGGACAGGTCGAGACTATGGCTACACCTTC.

The chain has TRBV27 and TRBJ1-1; possibly TRBD1 for D (5 bases). Trimming cost V 5 bases and J 5 bases, with 15 bases left between them. The length of the CDR3 is 14 residues. In germline, CDR1 is MNHEY, CDR2 SMNVEV (reference sequence). The CDR3 coding sequence is TGTGCCAGCAGTCGTAGGGAAAAGGGGACTGAAGCTTTCTTT. Its protein is CASSRREKGTEAFF.

About this clonotype: Relative to the germline gene, one junction end is altered; a read error may explain this. This rearrangement joins TRBV3-1 to TRBJ2-2, with 7 bases matching TRBD2. Per the germline V gene, CDR1 is LGHDT and CDR2 is YNNKEL (reference sequence). CDR3 length equals 15 residues. The CDR3 DNA is TGTGCCAGCAGACGAAGCGGGGTGAACACCGGGAAGCTGTTTTTT. Residues: CASRRSGVNTGKLFF.

This clonotype was seen a handful of times. The rearrangement links TRBV2 to TRBJ1-6, with 7 bases matching TRBD1. Trimming cost V 5 bases and J 6 bases; bases outside gene matches: 4. Germline V gene lookup returns CDR1 SNHLY and CDR2 FYNNEI. The CDR3 is made up of 14 amino acids. DNA of the CDR3: TGTGCCAGCAGTCCGCGGGACAGTAATTCACCCCTCCACTTT. Its translation: CASSPRDSNSPLHF.

This clonotype was counted only a few times. V usage is TRBV14 and J usage is TRBJ1-1; TRBD1 might be the D (5 bases). Germline loops: CDR1 SGHDN, CDR2 FVKESK. CDR3 length: 15 residues. V lost 1 base and J 8 bases, leaving 17 bases between the germline ends. The CDR3 sequence is CASSQAHGRQGEAFF. CDR3 nucleotides: TGTGCCAGCAGCCAAGCCCACGGAAGGCAGGGAGAAGCTTTCTTT. The full variable domain, its missing parts supplied by reference TRBV14 and TRBJ1-1, is EAGVTQFPSHSVIEKGQTVTLRCDPISGHDNLYWYRRVMGKEIKFLLHFVKESKQDESGMPNNRFLAERTGGTYSTLKVQPAELEDSGVYFCASSQAHGRQGEAFFGQGTRLTVV.

The chain uses TRBV5-1 and TRBJ2-3; D tentatively fits TRBD1 or TRBD2 (5 bases each). The CDR3 is 15 amino acids. The V end lost 4 bases, the J end lost 1 base, and 13 bases lay between the germline ends. Per germline, CDR1 SGHRS and CDR2 YFSETQ. The CDR3 protein is CASSPWDVRTDTQYF. The CDR3 DNA reads as TGCGCCAGCAGCCCATGGGACGTGCGCACAGATACGCAGTATTTT.

This clonotype was observed a handful of times. The rearrangement links TRBV12-3 or TRBV12-4 to TRBJ1-1; weak D call: TRBD1 (5 bases). The CDR3 runs to 13 residues. V shed 8 bases and J shed 3 bases, with 13 bases lying between them. The DNA for the CDR3 is TGTGCCAGCGCTGGAACGGGGGACACTGAAGCTTTCTTT. Its protein is CASAGTGDTEAFF.

There are a few counts of this clonotype. The V gene is TRBV6-2 or TRBV6-3, the J gene TRBJ1-2; D perhaps matches TRBD1 (5 bases). The ends were cut back, 0 bases at V and 8 bases at J, with 13 bases in the middle. This CDR3 is 14 amino acids long. Per the germline V gene, CDR1 is MNHEY and CDR2 is SVGEGT. The CDR3 coding sequence is TGTGCCAGCAGTTACTCGGCAGGGATGGGAGGCTACACCTTC. This codes for CASSYSAGMGGYTF.

Notes on this clonotype: It may be a read error: a sequence one base away is much more abundant. The genes are TRBV6-2 or TRBV6-3 and TRBJ2-1; D not resolved. This CDR3 is 12 amino acids long. The germline V gene encodes CDR1 MNHEY and CDR2 SVGEGT. Trimming left V 2 bases short and J 13 bases short, with 12 bases between. The CDR3: CASSYPQETQFF. The CDR3 DNA is TGTGCCAGCAGTTACCCTCAAGAGACCCAGTTCTTC.

This clonotype was counted a few times. This sequence joins TRBV20-1 and TRBJ2-5; 7 bases fit TRBD1. Gene TRBJ2-7 matches the end of the DNA better, so the J call may be wrong. Germline V CDR1 and CDR2: DFQATT, SNEGSKA (reference sequence). This CDR3 is built from 11 residues. The CDR3 here is CSADRAHEQYF. CDR3 nucleotides: TGCAGTGCTGACAGGGCCCACGAGCAGTACTTC.

There are a few counts of this clonotype. This chain links TRBV7-2 with TRBJ2-1; D gene uncertain. Germline V lookup: CDR1 SGHTA, CDR2 FQGNSA. V gave up 7 bases and J gave up 5 bases, with 6 bases separating them. CDR3 length equals 11 residues. The CDR3 nucleotides are TGTGCCAGCACCCTCCACAATGAGCAGTTCTTC. The encoded protein is CASTLHNEQFF. Looking up the rest from reference TRBV7-2 and TRBJ2-1 gives the full variable domain: GAGVSQSPSNKVTEKGKDVELRCDPISGHTALYWYRQSLGQGLEFLIYFQGNSAPDKSGLPSDRFSAERTGGSVSTLTIQRTQQEDSAVYLCASTLHNEQFFGPGTRLTVL.

Details on this clonotype: The CDR3 ends on some other residue instead of the conserved phenylalanine or tryptophan, so this is likely a read error. J is TRBJ2-1 and V is TRBV6-6; D is tentatively TRBD1 or TRBD2 (5 bases each). The length of the CDR3 is 15 residues. Germline V lookup: CDR1 MNHNY, CDR2 SVGAGI (reference sequence). Trimming took 0 bases from V and 6 from J, leaving 12 bases between them. CDR3 protein: CASSYSKPGPNEQFL. The CDR3 DNA sequence: TGTGCCAGCAGTTACTCGAAACCGGGACCCAATGAGCAGTTCTTA.

This clonotype has a handful of counts. The chain uses TRBV7-9 and TRBJ1-4; D is unresolved. CDR3 length: 13 amino acids. V shed 8 bases and J shed 8 bases, with 15 bases lying between them. Germline loops: CDR1 SEHNR, CDR2 FQNEAQ (reference sequence). The DNA of the CDR3 is TGTGCCAGCGCCCAGGAGTATGGCGAAAAACTGTTTTTT. Translated, it gives CASAQEYGEKLFF.

V and J are TRBV11-2 and TRBJ2-5, with D possibly being TRBD1 (5 bases). Germline CDR1 and CDR2: SGHAT and FQNNGV. The CDR3 is made up of 14 amino acids. Trimming took 5 bases from V and 5 from J, leaving 15 bases between them. The CDR3 region is CASSPPLGRETQYF. The DNA of the CDR3 is TGTGCCAGCAGCCCCCCGTTGGGGCGGGAGACCCAGTACTTC.

The V call is TRBV14, the J call TRBJ1-1; no definite D call. Germline CDR1 reads SGHDN; CDR2 reads FVKESK. V lost 2 bases, J lost 1 base, and 20 bases lay in between. The CDR3 length is 18 residues. The CDR3 region has the DNA TGTGCCAGCAGCCAACCTTTCTTATTGGGCCACCCGAACACTGAAGCTTTCTTT. It is translated as CASSQPFLLGHPNTEAFF.

The table lists this clonotype with a few counts. This chain joins TRBV12-3 or TRBV12-4 and TRBJ1-2; 8 bases align to TRBD1. With 5 bases clipped from V and 0 bases from J, the junction kept 11 bases outside the gene matches. CDR3 length equals 17 residues. The CDR3 is CASSLRTGSLANYGYTF. The CDR3 DNA follows: TGTGCCAGCAGTCTCCGGACAGGGTCTCTCGCTAACTATGGCTACACCTTC.